This T cell receptor beta chain comes out of a study of cytomegalovirus exposure and HLA in healthy donors. Study-level information: Early released data comprised about 85 million unique TCRs from HLA-typed donors.

A word on this clone: The antigen remains unidentified.

Broader study findings: An Asian-associated ancestry cluster reportedly showed fewer N-insertions than the approximately 690-donor mean in a later analysis. Per published reports, the classifier diagnosed cytomegalovirus status with high specificity and sensitivity.

The CDR3 is 15 amino acids. V was clipped by 2 bases and J by 7 bases; unmatched bases: 11. Germline values: CDR1 GTSNPN, CDR2 SVGIG (reference sequence). Donors likely had unrecorded immune exposures despite being nominally healthy when sampled. Researchers ran the PCR with 60 Vbeta and 13 Jbeta primers. Sequencing was performed with immunoSEQ multiplex PCR; in TCRdb, only in-frame clones are kept and a portion is missing. The repertoire has some 100,000 clones, about 72% of them found once; the top ten carry around 4.9%. The V call is TRBV30, the J call TRBJ2-5; 9 bases agree with TRBD1. Sequencing was done on a sample of PBMCs. This receptor was taken from a man aged 45-65 years in good health and CMV-seropositive. In DNA, the CDR3 is TGTGCCTGGAGTCAGAAGACAGGGGGACGGGGGACCCAGTACTTC. Translating gives CAWSQKTGGRGTQYF.